The 10 T cell receptor beta chains given below trace back to one sample, sequenced in a study of blood T cell repertoires in COVID-19. Clones were sequenced by immunoSEQ multiplex PCR, and TCRdb holds only the in-frame ones, with some missing. The sample carries under 300,000 clones, approximately 86% recorded once. Sequencing was done on a sample of peripheral blood. The receptors were gathered from a woman in her 30s with acute or convalescent COVID-19.

Concerning this clone itself: The sample holds other DNA sequences that translate to the same CDR3. The V call is TRBV9, the J call TRBJ1-3, with TRBD1 identical over 9 bases. Germline V CDR1 and CDR2: SGDLS, YYNGEE. CDR3 length equals 15 residues. Germline trimming cut 0 bases from V and 4 bases from J; bases unmatched to any gene: 2. CDR3 protein: CASSVGTGVGNTIYF. The CDR3 coding sequence is TGTGCCAGCAGCGTAGGGACAGGGGTCGGAAACACCATATATTTT. Looking up the rest from reference TRBV9 and TRBJ1-3 gives the full variable domain: DSGVTQTPKHLITATGQRVTLRCSPRSGDLSVYWYQQSLDQGLQFLIQYYNGEERAKGNILERFSAQQFPDLHSELNLSSLELGDSALYFCASSVGTGVGNTIYFGEGSWLTVV.

This chain uses TRBV11-2 with TRBJ2-7; 9 bases fit TRBD1. The germline gives CDR1 SGHAT, CDR2 FQNNGV. The CDR3 runs to 15 residues. V lost 3 bases, J lost 3 bases, and 6 bases stayed unmatched. The DNA for the CDR3 is TGTGCCAGCAGCTTTTCCGGGACAGGGCTCTACGAGCAGTACTTC. It codes for CASSFSGTGLYEQYF. The entire variable domain, with the rest obtained from reference TRBV11-2 and TRBJ2-7, is as follows: EAGVAQSPRYKIIEKRQSVAFWCNPISGHATLYWYQQILGQGPKLLIQFQNNGVVDDSQLPKDRFSAERLKGVDSTLKIQPAKLEDSAVYLCASSFSGTGLYEQYFGPGTRLTVT.

The gene calls are TRBV19 and TRBJ1-1; D not certain. The V and J ends lost 7 bases and 5 bases respectively, with 14 bases between them. Germline V lookup: CDR1 LNHDA, CDR2 SQIVND (reference sequence). CDR3 length equals 13 residues. CDR3 loop: CASTVLWATEAFF. The CDR3 DNA reads TGTGCCAGTACGGTCCTCTGGGCGACTGAAGCTTTCTTT.

The chain joins TRBV24-1 to TRBJ2-7, with 11 bases aligning to TRBD2. Germline V lookup: CDR1 KGHDR, CDR2 SFDVKD. This CDR3 comprises 16 residues. V shed 4 bases and J 5 bases; nucleotides not matched to a gene: 9. The CDR3 DNA follows: TGTGCCACCAGTGACCGTACTAGCGGGAGTAGGAACGAGCAGTACTTC. Translated, it gives CATSDRTSGSRNEQYF.

The rearrangement joins TRBV5-6 to TRBJ2-1, with D perhaps TRBD2 (6 bases). Germline CDR1 reads SGHDT; CDR2 reads YYEEEE. V was cut by 4 bases and J by 3 bases, with 17 bases left in between. The CDR3 sequence is 16 residues long. CDR3 region: CASSPAIGLNYNEQFF. The DNA of the CDR3 is TGTGCCAGCAGCCCGGCCATCGGACTAAACTACAATGAGCAGTTCTTC. Supplemented by reference TRBV5-6 and TRBJ2-1, the full variable domain reads DAGVTQSPTHLIKTRGQQVTLRCSPKSGHDTVSWYQQALGQGPQFIFQYYEEEERQRGNFPDRFSGHQFPNYSSELNVNALLLGDSALYLCASSPAIGLNYNEQFFGPGTRLTVL.

The J gene is TRBJ2-3, the V gene TRBV3-1 (or the pseudogene TRBV3-2), with 7 nucleotides matching TRBD2. This CDR3 is 16 amino acids long. Germline loops: CDR1 LGHDT, CDR2 YNNKEL (reference sequence). The ends lost 0 bases at V and 0 bases at J; junction bases unmatched: 3. CDR3 amino acids: CASSQEGRESTDTQYF. Here the CDR3 DNA reads TGTGCCAGCAGCCAAGAAGGGCGGGAGAGCACAGATACGCAGTATTTT.

The genes are TRBV24-1 and TRBJ1-2; D unclear. From germline, CDR1 is KGHDR and CDR2 SFDVKD. The length of the CDR3 is 12 residues. V lost 1 base and J lost 8, with 7 bases in between. The CDR3 DNA is TGTGCCACCAGTGATTTAAGTGCGGGCTACACCTTC. Protein product: CATSDLSAGYTF.

The chain couples TRBV9 to TRBJ2-1; 10 bases line up with TRBD2. The CDR3 covers 17 residues. Germline CDR1 and CDR2: SGDLS and YYNGEE. V gave up 0 bases and J gave up 4 bases; unmatched junction bases: 7. The CDR3 DNA follows: TGTGCCAGCAGCGTAGGCCCTAGCGGGAGAGGGTACAATGAGCAGTTCTTC. Its translation: CASSVGPSGRGYNEQFF.

The chain recombines TRBV5-6 with TRBJ1-2, with D unclear. The CDR3 has 15 amino acids. Germline V gene lookup returns CDR1 SGHDT and CDR2 YYEEEE. The ends were cut back, 3 bases at V and 4 bases at J, with 16 bases in the middle. Here the CDR3 reads CASSWFGTGFYGYTF. In DNA, the CDR3 is TGTGCCAGCAGCTGGTTTGGTACCGGGTTCTATGGCTACACCTTC.

In this sample, this clone turned up a few times. The V call is TRBV6-2 or TRBV6-3, the J call TRBJ2-1; TRBD2 matches 13 bases. Germline assignment: CDR1 MNHEY and CDR2 SVGEGT. The CDR3 has 17 amino acids. The J segment lost 4 bases and the V segment lost 4 bases, leaving 7 bases of the junction unmatched. The CDR3 region is CASSFLRTSGSYNEQFF. The CDR3 DNA is TGTGCCAGCAGTTTTCTCCGGACTAGCGGGAGTTACAATGAGCAGTTCTTC.